A selection of T cell receptor beta chains follows, all from one sample in a study of shared clonotypes between healthy human individuals. Clones were sequenced by immunoSEQ multiplex PCR, and TCRdb holds only the in-frame ones, with some missing. The sample yields 2 million to 3 million clones, over 85% seen once. Sequencing input: naive CD4+ T cells from PBMCs. Every receptor here comes from a young man in good health. Some clones in this sample may be carry-over from other donors' samples. Both conserved end residues are part of each CDR3. D genes are given only for firm matches. Where a row states a size, it is once, few, many or the class of an expanded clone; other rows omit it.

V	size	J	D	DNA	CDR3
TRBV19	NA	TRBJ1-3	NA	TGTGCCAGTAGCTCTAACCGGGACGCTGGAAACACCATATATTTT	CASSSNRDAGNTIYF
TRBV19	NA	TRBJ2-3	NA	TGTGCCAGCAAGAGCCGAGGGCCTAGCACAGATACGCAGTATTTT	CASKSRGPSTDTQYF
TRBV15	NA	TRBJ2-7	TRBD2	TGTGCCACCAGCCCACGTAGCGGGAGGGCCGACGAGCAGTACTTC	CATSPRSGRADEQYF
TRBV6-7	few	TRBJ1-5	NA	TGTGCCAGCAGTTACGCCTGGAATCAGCCCCAGCATTTT	CASSYAWNQPQHF
TRBV11-2	NA	TRBJ1-3	TRBD1	TGTGCCAGCAGCCGGGACAGTGGGGGAAACACCATATATTTT	CASSRDSGGNTIYF
TRBV9	NA	TRBJ1-4	NA	TGTGCCAGCAGCGGGGGCCCTAATGAAAAACTGTTTTTT	CASSGGPNEKLFF
TRBV27	NA	TRBJ2-7	NA	TGTGCCAGCAGTTTAAAGCCCAGGACAGCCGTACACTACGAGCAGTACTTC	CASSLKPRTAVHYEQYF
TRBV7-3	NA	TRBJ2-1	TRBD2	TGTGCCAGCAGCCAGGGACTAGCGACCTACAATGAGCAGTTCTTC	CASSQGLATYNEQFF
TRBV2	NA	TRBJ2-3	TRBD1	TGTGCCAGCGGCCGGGACAGGGGACCAGATACGCAGTATTTT	CASGRDRGPDTQYF
TRBV19	once	TRBJ1-2	TRBD1	TGTGCCAGTAGTAGGGGGACAGAAGCTAACTATGGCTACACCTTC	CASSRGTEANYGYTF
TRBV6-6	NA	TRBJ2-3	NA	TGTGCCAGCAGTTACTCGACAGCGCAAGTCACAGATACGCAGTATTTT	CASSYSTAQVTDTQYF
TRBV9	NA	TRBJ2-2	TRBD2	TGTGCCAGCAGCGTAGTAACTAGCGGCGGGGAGCTGTTTTTT	CASSVVTSGGELFF
TRBV2	NA	TRBJ1-4	TRBD1	TGTGCCAGCGGCTACAGGGGAACTAATGAAAAACTGTTTTTT	CASGYRGTNEKLFF
TRBV28	NA	TRBJ1-5	NA	TGTGCCAGCAGTTTATCACAAGGAAACAATCAGCCCCAGCATTTT	CASSLSQGNNQPQHF
TRBV28	NA	TRBJ2-7	NA	TGTGCCAGCAGCCCGGCGTCGGGGGCGATCGCCTCCTACGAGCAGTACTTC	CASSPASGAIASYEQYF
TRBV4-1	NA	TRBJ1-1	NA	TGCGCCAGCAGCAGGGTCGAAAACACTGAAGCTTTCTTT	CASSRVENTEAFF
TRBV4-1	NA	TRBJ2-1	TRBD2	TGCGCCAGCAGCCAAGCTAGCGGGAGGGCTAGCTCCTACAATGAGCAGTTCTTC	CASSQASGRASSYNEQFF
TRBV7-2	NA	TRBJ1-1	TRBD1	TGTGCCAGCAGCTTAGCGGGACAGGTTAACACTGAAGCTTTCTTT	CASSLAGQVNTEAFF
TRBV19	NA	TRBJ2-4	TRBD2	TGTGCCAGTAGTAGATATCTAGCGGGAAAAAACATTCAGTACTTC	CASSRYLAGKNIQYF
TRBV4-1	NA	TRBJ2-3	TRBD2	TGCGCCAGCAGCCAGCCTAGCGGGTATTCCACAGATACGCAGTATTTT	CASSQPSGYSTDTQYF
TRBV4-3	NA	TRBJ2-1	TRBD2	TGCGCCAGCAGCCTATTCCCCCCCGCGGGAGGGCCCCTCGAGCAGTTCTTC	CASSLFPPAGGPLEQFF
TRBV9	NA	TRBJ2-1	TRBD1	TGTGCCAGCAGCGTATACAGGGGATACAATGAGCAGTTCTTC	CASSVYRGYNEQFF
TRBV11-3	NA	TRBJ2-3	NA	TGTGCCAGCAGCCTTTTGGGGGGAGATACGCAGTATTTT	CASSLLGGDTQYF
TRBV5-8	NA	TRBJ2-5	TRBD2	TGTGCCAGCAGAGCCTTCGGGAGGGGGAACCAAGAGACCCAGTACTTC	CASRAFGRGNQETQYF
TRBV29-1	NA	TRBJ2-5	NA	TGCAGCGTTGGAAGGGCGGGAGAGACCCAGTACTTC	CSVGRAGETQYF
TRBV5-1	once	TRBJ2-1	TRBD2	TGCGCCAGCAGCTTGGCCGGACTAGCGGGAGGACTCCCCAATGAGCAGTTCTTC	CASSLAGLAGGLPNEQFF
TRBV10-1	NA	TRBJ2-4	NA	TGCGCCAGCAGTGACGGGCCAGCCAAAAACATTCAGTACTTC	CASSDGPAKNIQYF
TRBV30	once	TRBJ2-1	NA	TGTGCCTGGATTCCGGGACAGCGGGGTGAGCAGTTCTTC	CAWIPGQRGEQFF
TRBV5-1	NA	TRBJ2-1	TRBD2	TGCGCCAGCAGCTTGGCGGCTAGCGGACCATACAATGAGCAGTTCTTC	CASSLAASGPYNEQFF
TRBV18	NA	TRBJ1-4	NA	TGTGCCAGCTCACAAGACCTTAATGAAAAACTGTTTTTT	CASSQDLNEKLFF
TRBV7-9	NA	TRBJ2-5	NA	TGTGCCAGCAGCTTAACCTCAGGGGCCCTTCAAGAGACCCAGTACTTC	CASSLTSGALQETQYF
TRBV7-9	NA	TRBJ1-1	NA	TGTGCCAGCAGCCCCCCGGTACCCCCCCTATCGAGTGAAGCTTTCTTT	CASSPPVPPLSSEAFF
TRBV28	NA	TRBJ2-7	NA	TGTGCCAGCAGATCCGAGGGAGCGGGACACTCCTACGAGCAGTACTTC	CASRSEGAGHSYEQYF
TRBV5-8	NA	TRBJ1-5	NA	TGTGCCAGCAGCTTGGCCTTCAGCCATTTCAATCAGCCCCAGCATTTT	CASSLAFSHFNQPQHF
TRBV27	NA	TRBJ2-5	NA	TGTGCCAGCAGGGAGTCTAACCAAGAGACCCAGTACTTC	CASRESNQETQYF
TRBV7-2	NA	TRBJ2-5	TRBD2	TGTGCCAGCAGCTTAGGGTCTAGCGGGAGGCAAGAGACCCAGTACTTC	CASSLGSSGRQETQYF
TRBV5-4	NA	TRBJ1-1	NA	TGTGCCAGCAGCTGGGGGAGGGTCACTGAAGCTTTCTTT	CASSWGRVTEAFF
TRBV6-6	NA	TRBJ2-2	TRBD1	TGTGCCAGCAGTTACTCCAGGGGGCAAACCGGGGAGCTGTTTTTT	CASSYSRGQTGELFF
TRBV2	NA	TRBJ1-4	NA	TGTGCCAGCACCCCAACGGGAAGGAATGAAAAACTGTTTTTT	CASTPTGRNEKLFF
TRBV4-1	NA	TRBJ1-2	TRBD1	TGCGCCAGCAGCGCACCGGGACAGGGGACCAGGTCGGGTGGCTACACCTTC	CASSAPGQGTRSGGYTF
TRBV30	NA	TRBJ1-5	NA	TGTGCCTGGAGAACAGCCGGGGGCCGAGGTGATCAGCCCCAGCATTTT	CAWRTAGGRGDQPQHF
TRBV28	NA	TRBJ2-1	TRBD2	TGTGCCAGCACCCCCCCTTGGGCTAGCGGGACCTACAATGAGCAGTTCTTC	CASTPPWASGTYNEQFF
TRBV7-8	NA	TRBJ2-7	NA	TGTGCCAGCAGCTTAGGCATGGGACGCCGGGCCTCCTACGAGCAGTACTTC	CASSLGMGRRASYEQYF
TRBV10-3	NA	TRBJ1-3	NA	TGTGCCATCAGTGAGTCGGGAGCAAACACCATATATTTT	CAISESGANTIYF
TRBV14	NA	TRBJ1-2	TRBD1	TGTGCCAGCAGCCCCGGGACAGGGCGCTACACCTTC	CASSPGTGRYTF
TRBV10-3	NA	TRBJ2-7	NA	TGTGCCATCAAGGCGGACAGACTCTCCTACGAGCAGTACTTC	CAIKADRLSYEQYF